This is a list of T cell receptor beta chains from one sample in a study of cytomegalovirus exposure and HLA in healthy donors. Profiled with immunoSEQ multiplex PCR; TCRdb holds only in-frame clones, not every one. The sample has roughly 120,000 clones, 9% to 10% seen once. The sample consisted of PBMCs. These receptors were taken from a man under 40 in good health and CMV-seronegative. CDR3s include the opening cysteine and the closing phenylalanine or tryptophan. The D gene is left open where the match is weak. Not every row has a clone size; where given, it reads once, few, many or a size class.

clone_size,d_call,v_call,j_call,cdr3_nt,cdr3_aa
few,.,TRBV29-1,TRBJ1-1,TGCAGCGTTGAAACGGGTAACACTGAAGCTTTCTTT,CSVETGNTEAFF
.,TRBD1,TRBV9,TRBJ2-7,TGTGCCAGCAGCCCCGGACAGGGGGCTCACTACGAGCAGTACTTC,CASSPGQGAHYEQYF
few,TRBD1,TRBV9,TRBJ1-5,TGTGCCAGCAGTCGCGGGACAGAAAGCAATCAGCCCCAGCATTTT,CASSRGTESNQPQHF
.,TRBD1,TRBV6-1,TRBJ2-3,TGTGCCAGCAAAGGGGGCTTTTCTACAGATACGCAGTATTTT,CASKGGFSTDTQYF
.,TRBD2,TRBV4-1,TRBJ2-5,TGCGCCAGCAGCCAAGTTCTAGCGGGGGGGCAAGGGGAGACCCAGTACTTC,CASSQVLAGGQGETQYF
few,.,TRBV25-1,TRBJ2-7,TGTGCCAGCAGTCCAATGGGGGGTCGCGAGCAGTACTTC,CASSPMGGREQYF
few,.,TRBV5-1,TRBJ2-7,TGCGCCAGCAGCTTGGGTGGGACATCGACCTACGAGCAGTACTTC,CASSLGGTSTYEQYF
.,.,TRBV7-3,TRBJ2-1,TGTGCCAGCAGCTTAGGGTTGCGGAATGAGCAGTTCTTC,CASSLGLRNEQFF
few,.,TRBV7-9,TRBJ2-1,TGTGCCAGCAGGCATCCAGGGTTCTCTGAGCAGTTCTTC,CASRHPGFSEQFF
few,TRBD1,TRBV7-2,TRBJ1-2,TGTGCCAGCGGGGCAAGAGGGGGACAGTTCTCGCTGAGCACCTTC,CASGARGGQFSLSTF
few,.,TRBV2,TRBJ2-5,TGTGCCAGCAGTAAAAACGGCAGGGATGGGGAGACCCAGTACTTC,CASSKNGRDGETQYF
few,.,TRBV19,TRBJ2-7,TGTGCCAGTAGTGCTGGACAGTTCTACGAGCAGTACTTC,CASSAGQFYEQYF
.,.,TRBV28,TRBJ1-4,TGTGCCAGCAGTGTTAGGGCAGGGGTAAAACTGTTTTTT,CASSVRAGVKLFF
few,.,TRBV5-4,TRBJ2-2,TGTGCCAGCAGCTTGGGTGGGGGGGCAACCGGGGAGCTGTTTTTT,CASSLGGGATGELFF
.,.,TRBV5-6,TRBJ2-5,TGTGCCAGCAGCCCCTGGCCAGGGAAAGAGACCCAGTACTTC,CASSPWPGKETQYF
.,TRBD1,TRBV29-1,TRBJ1-2,TGCAGCGTTGCGGGCCCGGGAGAGGGGGACAGGGGCCATGGCTACACCTTC,CSVAGPGEGDRGHGYTF
.,TRBD1,TRBV2,TRBJ2-2,TGTGCCAGCAGTTACAGGGGAAGGGATTCCGGGGAGCTGTTTTTT,CASSYRGRDSGELFF
.,TRBD1,TRBV18,TRBJ1-1,TGTGCCAGCTCACCGGGACAGACGAACACTGAAGCTTTCTTT,CASSPGQTNTEAFF
few,.,TRBV6-1,TRBJ2-6,TGTGCCAGCAGTGAAGCTTATTCTGGGGCCAACGTCCTGACTTTC,CASSEAYSGANVLTF
.,.,TRBV5-6,TRBJ1-4,TGTGCCAGCAGCTTTCAGGGGATTAATGAAAAACTGTTTTTT,CASSFQGINEKLFF
.,TRBD1,TRBV29-1,TRBJ1-1,TGCAGCGTTATATGGACAGGGAAAGCTTTCTTT,CSVIWTGKAFF
few,.,TRBV23-1,TRBJ1-2,TGCGCCAGCACCGGACATCCCAGGAACTATGGCTACACCTTC,CASTGHPRNYGYTF
.,TRBD1,TRBV18,TRBJ1-1,TGTGCCAGCTTATTGACAGGGGAAGCTTTCTTT,CASLLTGEAFF
.,TRBD2,TRBV5-4,TRBJ2-7,TGTGCCAGCAGCGGGGGTGGAGCGGGGAACGAGCAGTACTTC,CASSGGGAGNEQYF
.,TRBD2,TRBV5-1,TRBJ2-1,TGCGCCAGCAGCTTGGAGGCTAGCGGGAGTTACAATGAGCAGTTCTTC,CASSLEASGSYNEQFF
.,TRBD1,TRBV19,TRBJ1-1,TGTGCCAGTAGTATTCTGGGACAGGGGAATGTGAACACTGAAGCTTTCTTT,CASSILGQGNVNTEAFF
few,.,TRBV7-3,TRBJ2-7,TGTGCCAGCAGTCTTGGCAGGGGGACTGCCTACGAGCAGTACTTC,CASSLGRGTAYEQYF
few,TRBD1,TRBV19,TRBJ2-7,TGTGCCAGTAGTATAGATCGGGACAGGTCCTACGAGCAGTACTTC,CASSIDRDRSYEQYF
few,.,TRBV25-1,TRBJ2-5,TGTGCCAGCAGTGAAGGGGGGGCAGGGGGCTCGGAGACCCAGTACTTC,CASSEGGAGGSETQYF
.,.,TRBV5-5,TRBJ1-1,TGTGCCAGCAGCTTGGACAGGGTCGATCCTGAAGCTTTCTTT,CASSLDRVDPEAFF
.,.,TRBV11-2,TRBJ1-5,TGTGCCAGCAGCTCCAGTAATAATCAGCCCCAGCATTTT,CASSSSNNQPQHF
.,TRBD1,TRBV10-1,TRBJ2-3,TGCGCCAGCAGTGACCCGGGACAGGGGACAGATACGCAGTATTTT,CASSDPGQGTDTQYF
few,TRBD1,TRBV10-2,TRBJ1-5,TGCGCCAGTACAGGGGGCCTAATCAATCAGCCCCAGCATTTT,CASTGGLINQPQHF
few,.,TRBV7-9,TRBJ2-7,TGTGCCAGCAGCTTAGCGCGGGCACCTCATACCCACGAGCAGTACTTC,CASSLARAPHTHEQYF
.,.,TRBV30,TRBJ2-5,TGTGCCTGGACAGACCAAGAGACCCAGTACTTC,CAWTDQETQYF
.,TRBD2,TRBV19,TRBJ2-1,TGTGCCAGTAGTCTAGCGGGGTACAATGAGCAGTTCTTC,CASSLAGYNEQFF
.,TRBD1,TRBV2,TRBJ2-2,TGTGCCAGCAGTGACAGGGGGCCCACCGGGGAGCTGTTTTTT,CASSDRGPTGELFF
.,.,TRBV5-4,TRBJ2-3,TGTGCCAGCAGCTTGGCTGACCGAATCCTAGGAGATACGCAGTATTTT,CASSLADRILGDTQYF
few,TRBD2,TRBV9,TRBJ2-5,TGTGCCAGCAGCGTGGGACTAGGGCGGGACCCCATTCGGGAGACCCAGTACTTC,CASSVGLGRDPIRETQYF
few,TRBD1,TRBV30,TRBJ1-5,TGTGCCTGGAGCGGAGACAGGGGGGGTCTTAGCAATCAGCCCCAGCATTTT,CAWSGDRGGLSNQPQHF